The 16 T cell receptor beta chains below were found in one sample sequenced in a study of CD8 T cells in ankylosing spondylitis. TCRdb redid the calling of the 5' RACE reads with MiXCR, one entry per CDR3 protein. The repertoire holds approximately 140,000 distinct CDR3 sequences, around 8.5% seen once, with 2.5% to 3.5% in the top ten. The sequencing sample was made of blood, either unsorted or a sorted T cell fraction (not recorded which). The source of these receptors is a male donor with ankylosing spondylitis or in good health (not recorded which).

The chain combines TRBV3-1 with TRBJ1-5; D not certain. CDR3 size: 14 residues. Trimming pared 1 base from V and 0 bases from J, leaving 4 bases between. Germline V gene lookup returns CDR1 LGHDT and CDR2 YNNKEL (reference sequence). The CDR3 loop is CASSQGNSNQPQHF. In DNA form, the CDR3 reads TGTGCCAGCAGCCAAGGGAATAGCAATCAGCCCCAGCATTTT.

This clonotype was counted ten times or more. The CDR3 bases are TGTGCCAGCTCACCTCTAGCGACCTACGAGCAGTACTTC. Amino acids: CASSPLATYEQYF. The genes are TRBV18 and TRBJ2-7; tentative D call: TRBD2 (6 bases). Trimming pared 3 bases from V and 2 bases from J, leaving 8 bases between. This CDR3 is 13 amino acids long. Germline loops: CDR1 KGHSH, CDR2 LQKENI.

This clonotype was detected many times. This chain links TRBV2 with TRBJ2-2; TRBD1 or TRBD2 may be the D gene (5 bases each). Germline CDR1 and CDR2: SNHLY and FYNNEI. The CDR3 is made up of 13 amino acids. Deletions cut 6 bases from V and 4 bases from J, with 9 bases between. The CDR3 DNA reads as TGTGCCAGCAGACAGGACTCCACCGGGGAGCTGTTTTTT. Protein product: CASRQDSTGELFF.

The chain links TRBV20-1 to TRBJ2-5; a weak D match, TRBD1 (6 bases). CDR3 length equals 14 residues. The ends were cut back, 5 bases at V and 4 bases at J, with 17 bases in the middle. Germline CDR1 DFQATT, CDR2 SNEGSKA (reference sequence). Written as DNA, the CDR3 is TGCAGTGCTGGTGTAACAGGGATCGGAGAGACCCAGTACTTC. Translating gives CSAGVTGIGETQYF.

This clonotype came up many times. The chain employs TRBV10-3 and TRBJ2-1, with D possibly TRBD1 on 5 matching bases. The germline CDR1 and CDR2 sequences are ENHRY and SYGVKD. Trimming took 0 bases from V and 6 from J, leaving 15 bases between them. The CDR3 contains 16 residues. The CDR3 loop is CAISESPGQLGNEQFF. CDR3 DNA sequence: TGTGCCATCAGTGAGTCACCAGGACAACTGGGCAATGAGCAGTTCTTC.

The rearrangement uses TRBV11-2 and TRBJ2-7; tentatively, D is TRBD2 (5 bases). The V gene lost 1 base and the J gene lost 0 bases, with 16 bases spanning the gap. Germline assignment: CDR1 SGHAT and CDR2 FQNNGV. This CDR3 contains 17 residues. The CDR3 DNA is TGTGCCAGCAGCTTAGGACTACCCTACGCGAGCTCCTACGAGCAGTACTTC. It yields the protein CASSLGLPYASSYEQYF.

J is TRBJ2-1 and V is TRBV29-1; 8 positions match TRBD2. The ends lost 3 bases at V and 8 bases at J; junction bases unmatched: 6. The CDR3 length is 13 residues. Germline CDR1 is SQVTM and CDR2 is ANQGSEA. CDR3 region: CSVDISGIDEQFF. The CDR3 DNA reads TGCAGCGTTGATATTAGCGGGATTGATGAGCAGTTCTTC.

As DNA, the CDR3 is TGTGCCAGCAGCTTAGGCGGCACTGGAGGGGATACGCAGTATTTT. It encodes CASSLGGTGGDTQYF. The chain joins TRBV7-2 to TRBJ2-3, with D possibly matching TRBD2 (6 bases). The V end lost 1 base, the J end lost 6 bases, and 14 bases lay between the germline ends. Germline V CDR1 and CDR2: SGHTA, FQGNSA. This CDR3 contains 15 residues. Full variable domain (outside the CDR3, taken from reference TRBV7-2 and TRBJ2-3): GAGVSQSPSNKVTEKGKDVELRCDPISGHTALYWYRQSLGQGLEFLIYFQGNSAPDKSGLPSDRFSAERTGGSVSTLTIQRTQQEDSAVYLCASSLGGTGGDTQYFGPGTRLTVL.

The chain is built from TRBV11-1 and TRBJ2-1, with D maybe TRBD1 (5 bases). Trimming took 0 bases from V and 0 from J, leaving 15 bases between them. The germline CDR1 and CDR2 sequences are SGHAT and FQDESV (reference sequence). The CDR3 spans 18 residues. CDR3 coding DNA: TGTGCCAGCAGCTTAGCTGGTGGCAGGGCCCACTCCTACAATGAGCAGTTCTTC. Translating it yields CASSLAGGRAHSYNEQFF.

The table lists this clonotype with many counts. The gene calls are TRBV28 and TRBJ2-5; TRBD1 might be the D (7 bases). V lost 2 bases, J lost 5 bases, and 18 bases lay in between. This CDR3 comprises 16 residues. Germline V gene lookup returns CDR1 MDHEN and CDR2 SYDVKM. CDR3 amino acids: CASSLGGGTRLETQYF. For the CDR3, the DNA is TGTGCCAGCAGTTTAGGAGGGGGCACACGTCTGGAGACCCAGTACTTC. Full variable domain (remainder filled in from reference TRBV28 and TRBJ2-5): DVKVTQSSRYLVKRTGEKVFLECVQDMDHENMFWYRQDPGLGLRLIYFSYDVKMKEKGDIPEGYSVSREKKERFSLILESASTNQTSMYLCASSLGGGTRLETQYFGPGTRLLVL.

This rearrangement joins TRBV7-9 to TRBJ2-1; TRBD2 might be the D (6 bases). Germline assignment: CDR1 SEHNR and CDR2 FQNEAQ (reference sequence). Trimming shortened V by 5 bases and J by 2 bases, and 10 bases separated the two germline ends. The CDR3 spans 14 residues. CDR3 in amino acids: CASSQSGPYNEQFF. CDR3 bases: TGTGCCAGCAGCCAAAGCGGGCCCTACAATGAGCAGTTCTTC.

This clonotype was observed at least ten times. The chain joins TRBV20-1 to TRBJ2-5; perhaps D is TRBD1 or TRBD2 (5 bases each). V lost 5 bases, J lost 5 bases, and 21 bases lay in between. The germline V gene has CDR1 DFQATT and CDR2 SNEGSKA (reference sequence). The CDR3 length is 15 residues. The DNA of the CDR3 is TGCAGTGCTGAACCGCCCGGAGTGAGGGGCGAGACCCAGTACTTC. This gives the protein CSAEPPGVRGETQYF.

CDR3: CASSSQGPTGELFF. The CDR3 region has the DNA TGTGCCAGCAGTTCCCAGGGTCCTACCGGGGAGCTGTTTTTT. V gene TRBV12-3 or TRBV12-4 combines with J gene TRBJ2-2; maybe TRBD1 (5 bases). Trimming shortened V by 4 bases and J by 5 bases, and 11 bases separated the two germline ends. This CDR3 spans 14 amino acids.

This clonotype has a count of ten or more. J is TRBJ2-4 and V is TRBV7-8, with 7 bases lining up with TRBD2. Trimming cost V 0 bases and J 0 bases; bases outside gene matches: 5. This CDR3 has 17 residues. Germline CDR1 is SGHVS and CDR2 is FQNEAQ. The DNA of the CDR3 is TGTGCCAGCAGCTTAGCCGGGAGGACTCTAGCCAAAAACATTCAGTACTTC. This codes for CASSLAGRTLAKNIQYF.

This clonotype was recorded many times. The chain recombines TRBV20-1 with TRBJ2-4; TRBD2 agrees at 11 bases. V trimming: 2 bases; J trimming: 2 bases; junction bases outside the gene matches: 11. This CDR3 has 18 amino acids. Germline assignment: CDR1 DFQATT and CDR2 SNEGSKA (reference sequence). The CDR3: CSARPNALTSGTKNIQYF. The DNA of the CDR3 is TGCAGTGCTAGACCAAATGCCCTGACTAGCGGGACCAAAAACATTCAGTACTTC.

The rearrangement uses TRBV27 and TRBJ2-1; D is possibly TRBD1 (6 bases). Germline V gene sequence: CDR1 MNHEY, CDR2 SMNVEV (reference sequence). V lost 2 bases and J lost 4, with 12 bases in between. The CDR3 spans 15 residues. The CDR3 loop reads CASSLARGDYNEQFF. DNA for the CDR3: TGTGCCAGCAGTTTAGCCAGGGGTGATTACAATGAGCAGTTCTTC.